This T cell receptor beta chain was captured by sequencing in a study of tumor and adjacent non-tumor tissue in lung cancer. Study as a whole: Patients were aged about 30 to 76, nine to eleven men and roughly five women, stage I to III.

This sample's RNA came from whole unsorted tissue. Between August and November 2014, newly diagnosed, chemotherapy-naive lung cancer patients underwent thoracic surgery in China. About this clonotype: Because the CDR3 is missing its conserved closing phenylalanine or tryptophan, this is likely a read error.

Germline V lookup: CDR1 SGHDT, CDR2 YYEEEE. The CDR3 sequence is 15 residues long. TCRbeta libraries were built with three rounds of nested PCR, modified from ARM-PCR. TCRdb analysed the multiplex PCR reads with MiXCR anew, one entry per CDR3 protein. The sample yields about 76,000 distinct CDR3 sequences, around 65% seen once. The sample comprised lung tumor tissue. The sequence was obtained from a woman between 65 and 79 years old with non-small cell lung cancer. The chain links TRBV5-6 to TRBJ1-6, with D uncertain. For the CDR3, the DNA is TGTGCCAACAGCGACTGGAGCTCCTATAATTCACCCCTCCACATT. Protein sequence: CANSDWSSYNSPLHI.